These T cell receptor beta chains were read from a single sample in a study of T-cell memory formation after mild COVID-19. One entry per CDR3 protein results from TCRdb running MiXCR on the 5' RACE reads. The repertoire holds more than 300,000 distinct CDR3 sequences, with about 20% as singletons. Sequencing used PBMCs or a T cell subset sorted from them (not recorded which). Source of these receptors: a man between 18 and 35 years old who had mild COVID-19 (a few samples of this study predate the infection). Cell type and time point are not known. Each CDR3 is given with its conserved first and last residue. Fields, in order: CDR3 length, D gene, clone size, J gene, V gene, CDR3 protein, CDR3 DNA. D genes are given only for firm matches. Expanded clones are given a class, and other clones once, few, many or no size at all.

14	.	.	TRBJ2-2	TRBV5-1	CASNFNGGTGELFF	TGCGCCAGCAACTTCAACGGGGGCACCGGGGAGCTGTTTTTT
22	.	few	TRBJ1-2	TRBV27	CASSLPRTKKTGRSLKPYGYTF	TGTGCCAGCAGTTTACCCAGAACCAAAAAAACGGGACGGTCCCTCAAACCCTATGGCTACACCTTC
14	.	many	TRBJ2-5	TRBV6-5	CASSDRSRSETQYF	TGTGCCAGCAGCGACAGGTCTCGGAGTGAGACCCAGTACTTC
15	TRBD1	.	TRBJ2-2	TRBV7-9	CASSAEGQGHGELFF	TGTGCCAGCAGCGCGGAGGGACAGGGACACGGGGAGCTGTTTTTT
16	.	.	TRBJ1-2	TRBV4-2	CASSQDSGRVGYGYTF	TGTGCCAGCAGCCAAGATAGTGGCAGGGTGGGCTATGGCTACACCTTC
13	.	.	TRBJ2-3	TRBV20-1	CSAYSSSTDTQYF	TGCAGTGCTTATTCCTCTAGCACAGATACGCAGTATTTT
17	TRBD2	.	TRBJ2-1	TRBV3-1	CASSQGLLAGAYNEQFF	TGTGCCAGCAGCCAAGGGCTTCTAGCGGGGGCTTACAATGAGCAGTTCTTC
16	.	.	TRBJ2-5	TRBV11-2	CASSLVGPGAQETQYF	TGTGCCAGCAGCTTAGTTGGTCCCGGGGCCCAAGAGACCCAGTACTTC
15	TRBD2	.	TRBJ2-5	TRBV6-5	CASSYSSGIQETQYF	TGTGCCAGCAGTTACTCGAGCGGGATCCAAGAGACCCAGTACTTC
16	TRBD1	.	TRBJ1-5	TRBV27	CASSRTRQGTDKPQHF	TGTGCCAGCAGTAGGACCAGACAGGGGACCGATAAGCCCCAGCATTTT
15	.	few	TRBJ1-2	TRBV6-5	CASSYSAVTISGYTF	TGTGCCAGCAGTTATAGTGCCGTAACTATTAGCGGCTACACCTTC
11	.	few	TRBJ1-1	TRBV9	CASSADTEAFF	TGTGCCAGCAGCGCAGACACTGAAGCTTTCTTT
14	.	few	TRBJ2-7	TRBV5-1	CASSLEPDYYEQYF	TGCGCCAGCAGCTTGGAACCCGATTACTACGAGCAGTACTTC
17	TRBD2	.	TRBJ2-1	TRBV3-1	CASRQPSGGKSYNEQFF	TGTGCCAGCAGACAACCTAGCGGGGGGAAGTCCTACAATGAGCAGTTCTTC
16	TRBD1	.	TRBJ2-1	TRBV4-3	CASSIGGPSSYNEQFF	TGCGCCAGCAGCATAGGGGGCCCGAGCTCCTACAATGAGCAGTTCTTC
16	.	.	TRBJ2-2	TRBV4-3	CASSQGPTMVTGELFF	TGCGCCAGCAGCCAAGGACCTACTATGGTCACCGGGGAGCTGTTTTTT
15	TRBD2	.	TRBJ2-7	TRBV5-1	CASSLRPGGSYEQYF	TGCGCCAGCAGCTTGCGACCGGGGGGCTCCTACGAGCAGTACTTC
16	TRBD2	few	TRBJ2-3	TRBV7-9	CASSPTRGASTDTQYF	TGTGCCAGCAGCCCCACGCGGGGGGCCAGCACAGATACGCAGTATTTT
14	.	few	TRBJ2-3	TRBV20-1	CSYPGRPLTDTQYF	TGCAGTTACCCGGGCAGGCCCCTCACAGATACGCAGTATTTT
13	.	.	TRBJ1-2	TRBV12-3/TRBV12-4	CASSFRTGNGYTF	TGTGCCAGCAGTTTCCGCACAGGGAATGGCTACACCTTC
15	.	.	TRBJ2-7	TRBV9	CASSVRDTPVYEQYF	TGTGCCAGCAGCGTCCGGGACACTCCCGTCTACGAGCAGTACTTC
13	.	many	TRBJ2-3	TRBV12-3/TRBV12-4	CALGGGPTDTQYF	TGTGCCCTTGGTGGGGGCCCCACAGATACGCAGTATTTT
12	.	few	TRBJ1-2	TRBV3-1	CASSQDGAGYTF	TGTGCCAGCAGCCAAGACGGGGCTGGCTACACCTTC
14	.	few	TRBJ1-3	TRBV28	CASSFRGSGNTIYF	TGTGCCAGCAGTTTCAGGGGCTCTGGAAACACCATATATTTT
16	TRBD2	few	TRBJ2-7	TRBV5-1	CASSFLSGGVPNEQYF	TGCGCCAGCAGCTTCCTTAGCGGGGGGGTCCCAAACGAGCAGTACTTC
13	.	.	TRBJ2-7	TRBV11-2	CASSLPYTYEQYF	TGTGCCAGCAGCTTACCATACACCTACGAGCAGTACTTC
14	.	many	TRBJ2-7	TRBV5-6	CASSLNFKGLGQYF	TGTGCCAGCAGCTTGAACTTCAAGGGCCTGGGGCAGTACTTC
15	.	.	TRBJ1-6	TRBV12-3/TRBV12-4	CASSFRGLLGSPLHF	TGTGCCAGCAGTTTTAGGGGTTTGCTCGGATCACCCCTCCACTTT
17	TRBD2	few	TRBJ2-1	TRBV7-3	CASSLRGATSGGSEQFF	TGTGCCAGCAGCTTAAGAGGGGCGACTAGCGGGGGGTCCGAGCAGTTCTTC
14	.	few	TRBJ2-1	TRBV5-1	CASSLTQYYNEQFF	TGCGCCAGCAGCTTGACCCAATACTACAATGAGCAGTTCTTC
11	.	few	TRBJ2-3	TRBV7-9	CAYQGPDTQYF	TGTGCTTACCAGGGCCCAGATACGCAGTATTTT
18	TRBD2	.	TRBJ2-3	TRBV5-1	CASSLKALAGSVTDTQYF	TGCGCCAGCAGCTTGAAGGCACTAGCGGGGAGTGTGACAGATACGCAGTATTTT
14	.	.	TRBJ1-2	TRBV7-2	CASSLSAGARGYTF	TGTGCCAGCAGCTTATCGGCAGGGGCACGTGGCTACACCTTC
15	.	.	TRBJ1-4	TRBV5-1	CASSQQTAPNEKLFF	TGCGCCAGCAGCCAACAGACAGCCCCTAATGAAAAACTGTTTTTT
16	.	few	TRBJ1-6	TRBV28	CASRRTANSYNSPLHF	TGTGCCAGCAGGAGGACAGCCAATTCCTATAATTCACCCCTCCACTTT
12	.	.	TRBJ2-7	TRBV5-6	CASSYQDNEQYF	TGTGCCAGCAGCTACCAGGACAACGAGCAGTACTTC
16	.	.	TRBJ1-4	TRBV7-9	CASSPGLHGTNEKLFF	TGTGCCAGCAGCCCCGGGCTCCACGGGACTAATGAAAAACTGTTTTTT
14	TRBD1	few	TRBJ1-4	TRBV27	CASTIRQGSEKLFF	TGTGCCAGCACCATAAGACAGGGGAGTGAAAAACTGTTTTTT
14	.	.	TRBJ2-3	TRBV5-1	CASSLGSEADTQYF	TGCGCCAGCAGCTTGGGGTCGGAGGCAGATACGCAGTATTTT
17	.	.	TRBJ1-2	TRBV7-6	CASSLGGSTVGFYGYTF	TGTGCCAGCAGCTTAGGCGGGTCGACAGTCGGGTTCTATGGCTACACCTTC
14	.	once	TRBJ1-6	TRBV12-3/TRBV12-4	CASIPGGSDSPLHF	TGTGCCAGCATCCCGGGGGGGTCGGATTCACCCCTCCACTTT
13	.	.	TRBJ1-2	TRBV27	CASSFLEGGGYTF	TGTGCCAGCAGTTTTTTGGAGGGTGGTGGCTACACCTTC
14	.	few	TRBJ1-2	TRBV10-3	CAISESVSNYGYTF	TGTGCCATCAGTGAGTCCGTCAGCAACTATGGCTACACCTTC
20	TRBD1	few	TRBJ2-3	TRBV5-1	CASSDYGTGVLVDSTDTQYF	TGCGCCAGCAGCGACTACGGGACAGGCGTACTAGTAGATAGCACAGATACGCAGTATTTT
20	TRBD1	.	TRBJ1-6	TRBV11-2	CASSFLREGQTSSYNSPLHF	TGTGCCAGCAGCTTCCTCCGTGAGGGACAGACGAGCTCCTATAATTCACCCCTCCACTTT
16	TRBD2	few	TRBJ2-3	TRBV5-1	CASSLLTSGGTDTQYF	TGCGCCAGCAGCCTCCTCACTAGCGGGGGCACAGATACGCAGTATTTT
14	.	few	TRBJ1-4	TRBV5-1	CASSLRPTNEKLFF	TGCGCCAGCAGCTTGAGGCCAACTAATGAAAAACTGTTTTTT
14	.	.	TRBJ1-1	TRBV4-3	CASSQVFLNTEAFF	TGCGCCAGCAGCCAAGTTTTCCTGAACACTGAAGCTTTCTTT
16	TRBD2	few	TRBJ2-2	TRBV4-2	CASSQGRGGRGGELFF	TGTGCCAGCAGCCAAGGACGGGGGGGCCGCGGCGGGGAGCTGTTTTTT
14	.	.	TRBJ1-3	TRBV7-9	CASSLRSSGNTIYF	TGTGCCAGCAGCTTAAGGTCCTCTGGAAACACCATATATTTT
13	TRBD1	many	TRBJ2-5	TRBV5-1	CASSRGQGETQYF	TGCGCCAGCAGCAGGGGACAGGGGGAGACCCAGTACTTC
16	.	many	TRBJ2-2	TRBV7-6	CASSSSRTANTGELFF	TGTGCCAGCAGCTCCTCGCGGACTGCTAACACCGGGGAGCTGTTTTTT
15	.	few	TRBJ1-1	TRBV24-1	CATSDLGQFKAEAFF	TGTGCCACCAGTGATTTAGGGCAGTTTAAGGCTGAAGCTTTCTTT
13	.	.	TRBJ1-2	TRBV19	CASSPREAVGYTF	TGTGCCAGTAGCCCCAGGGAGGCCGTCGGCTACACCTTC
14	TRBD1	few	TRBJ2-3	TRBV6-1	CASSVGQGFDTQYF	TGTGCCAGCAGTGTGGGACAGGGTTTTGATACGCAGTATTTT
15	.	.	TRBJ2-5	TRBV5-1	CASSGWASTQETQYF	TGCGCCAGCAGCGGCTGGGCGAGCACCCAAGAGACCCAGTACTTC
13	.	few	TRBJ1-5	TRBV20-1	CSGAGTDNQPQHF	TGCAGTGGGGCGGGGACGGATAATCAGCCCCAGCATTTT